The present TCR beta chain was sequenced within a study of radiation and T cells in renal cell carcinoma (dated by TCRdb to about 2020). For context, the study as a whole: The samples were drawn from a clinical trial, where primary renal cell carcinomas were treated with 15 Gy of stereotactic body radiation therapy and then removed by nephrectomy 4 weeks afterward. A total of fewer than 55 samples underwent TCR beta sequencing, made up of approximately 26 tumors and about 27 peripheral blood samples. Across all 55 or so samples, under 4,500,000 unique CDR3 nucleotide sequences, encoding roughly 2,600,000 unique CDR3 amino acid sequences, were identified. The paper as a whole reports these results and caveats: Because the trial had a single-armed design, the trial could not examine how radiation dose or scheduling affected the TCR repertoire. Dynamics of the blood repertoire were not tracked past 4 weeks after treatment. Because pretreatment tumor biopsies were not available, the baseline intratumoral presence of clonotypes could not be determined. Top tumor clonotypes rose in blood from baseline to 2 weeks post-radiation, then contracted by 4 weeks, suggesting transient expansion of tumor-resident clones.

TCR beta libraries were generated from genomic DNA with the immunoSEQ kit, following the manufacturer's recommendations. To prepare the libraries, a first multiplex PCR with proprietary primers was run, followed by a second PCR that added unique barcodes, and a bead cleanup was done after each round. Each sample batch included a kit-provided positive control reaction and a negative control reaction. The final libraries underwent checking on an Agilent 4200 TapeStation D1000 ScreenTape, volumetric pooling, and quantification by qPCR. Sequencing was performed on an Illumina NextSeq500 with a MidOutput 150-cycle cartridge, and 156 Read1 and 15 Index1 cycles were run with kit custom primers. The pooled library was loaded at approximately 0.92 pM, and about 20% PhiX control was spiked in. The authors processed their data as follows. Vendor-processed data were analyzed in R, and a clonotype was defined as all T cells sharing the same CDR3 nucleotide sequence. For clone abundance analyses, frequencies were normalized to the 10,000 most abundant clones in each sample. Public T cell clones, which averaged fewer than five per sample, were excluded before analysis. An abundance difference of at least 32-fold between compartments was the criterion for calling clonotypes tumor-enriched or baseline blood-enriched. A beta-binomial differential abundance model was used to identify clonotypes that were expanded or contracted between blood time points. The Baroni-Urbani and Buser coefficient was used to measure tumor-blood repertoire similarity, and groups were compared with two-tailed Wilcoxon tests in R. TCRdb's version of the immuneACCESS table is confined to in-frame rearrangements and falls short of the full clone set. An unresolved V gene accounts for under half of the shortfall where checked; the remainder is of unknown origin. V, J and clone size were drawn from that table, and D and trimming were deduced from the DNA. Present in this sample are some 120,000 clones, over 75% of which were seen just once. 1.5% to 2% of the sample goes to the ten largest clones.

On this clone itself: There is no known antigen for this receptor. No clone much larger than this one lies a single base away; base qualities are absent.

The CDR3 contains 15 residues, cysteine and phenylalanine counted. The retained sequence is limited to the CDR3, 45 bases, with the frame set at the first base. For CDR1 and CDR2, the germline V gene (reference sequence) lists MNHNY and SVGAGI. Between the V and J ends, shortened by 5 bases and 1 base respectively, the junction contains 14 bases. The intended sense of this specimen's time point label: blood 2 weeks post-SBRT. Per the publication, the treatment or condition label means: 15 Gy SBRT to primary tumor, nephrectomy 4 weeks later. To follow tumor-enriched clonotypes, serial peripheral blood was collected from radiation-treated patients at baseline and at 2 weeks and 4 weeks after SBRT. Renal cell carcinoma with clear cell pathology was present in all patients. The QIAamp DNA Blood Mini Kit (Qiagen) was used to prepare genomic DNA for TCR sequencing. Only samples passing all quality control checks were included in the analyses.

Recombination joined TRBV6-6 with TRBJ1-2, with an unclear D gene assignment. The source material was blood, sampled from a patient whose treatment included radiotherapy and nephrectomy. The source of this sequence is a woman aged 60-75 years with renal cell carcinoma. The nucleotide sequence reads as follows: TGTGCCAGCAGTGACTTCGGGCGTATTAACTATGGCTACACCTTC. This yields the protein CASSDFGRINYGYTF.